This TCR beta chain appears in the sequencing data of a study of cytomegalovirus exposure and HLA in healthy donors. The PCR ran on 60 Vbeta and 13 Jbeta primers. Measured with immunoSEQ multiplex PCR; TCRdb has only the in-frame clones, and not every one. The sample shows around 100,000 clones, just under 80% of them seen only once. With regard to this clone: Its antigen is currently unknown.

Points from the study as a whole: The authors assumed roughly uniform sequencing depth across donors for presence/absence analyses. CMV serostatus was the only recorded immune exposure for donors.

CDR1 and CDR2 from the germline V gene are SGHAT and FQNNGV. This CDR3 is built from 18 residues. V lost 1 base and J lost 0; bases outside the gene matches: 4. Though nominally healthy at sampling, donors likely had unrecorded immune exposures. Material: PBMCs. The sequence was obtained from a woman between 40 and 50 years old in good health and CMV-seropositive. The V and J genes are TRBV11-2 and TRBJ2-3, with 13 bases that match TRBD2. CDR3 residues: CASSLGTSGSMSTDTQYF. The CDR3 nucleotides are TGTGCCAGCAGCTTAGGGACTAGCGGGAGTATGAGCACAGATACGCAGTATTTT.